This T cell receptor (beta chain) was profiled in a study of cytomegalovirus exposure and HLA in healthy donors (TCRdb year 2017). Study-wide context: An earlier analysis of approximately 550 of the donors reported about 290 Gb of sequence data and 117 million unique TCR beta sequences from 150 million to 200 million T cells. About 300 gigabases of sequencing data and tens of millions of unique TCR sequences made up an early release that covered approximately 650 HLA-typed donors. Of the approximately 400 genotyped donors, about 84% fell in the genetic ancestry cluster associated with self-reported Caucasian donors. The aim of the study was to test whether cataloging public T cell receptors could identify signatures of past pathogen exposure. The study used immunosequencing to profile the T cell repertoires of 666 subjects and linked those repertoires to cytomegalovirus serostatus. Along with the roughly 670-subject first cohort, a separate validation cohort of over a hundred different subjects was used. High-throughput TCR immunosequencing, statistical association of individual TCRs with disease status, and machine learning were combined to predict cytomegalovirus infection status. A later analysis re-analyzed previously published TCR beta repertoires from 660 or so donors and added high-resolution HLA genotyping to study TCR occurrence patterns. Rather than drawing on any new phenotypic data, the later analysis identified candidate immune exposures from TCR beta sequences and the way those sequences occurred across donors. To decide whether each TCR beta V gene segment behaved as functional or pseudogenic, an earlier analysis of some 600 of the donors relied on high-throughput TCR beta sequencing. Donor age, sex, ethnicity and CMV serostatus were collected together with the repertoire data. A later genetic analysis used genome-wide SNP genotypes for about 55% of the 666 donors, treating that subset as a discovery cohort. Every discovery cohort repertoire had been produced on one sequencing platform. HLA typing covered class I and class II loci at four-digit resolution. Typing coverage differed by locus: A, B, C, DRB1 and DQB1 were typed in roughly 620-630 donors, DQA1 in about 500, DPA1 in around 610, and DPB1 in roughly 470. Five DR-DQ haplotypes were treated as single units for association and clustering because of strong linkage in the cohort. Across some 400 genotyped donors of the cohort, an average of about 250,000 unique TCR beta nucleotide sequences per donor were sequenced, and roughly 20% of those sequences were non-productive.

The protocol used for the library was the immunoSEQ multiplex PCR assay. For the multiplex PCR, a mixture combining 60 forward primers for TCR Vbeta segments and 13 reverse primers for TCR Jbeta segments was used. The CDR3 region of rearranged TCR beta genes was amplified from genomic DNA with a multiplex PCR assay. On the Illumina HiSeq System, the amplified TCR beta libraries were sequenced as 87-base-pair reads. The authors' analysis ran thus. Across the 600 to 700 repertoires, a later analysis counted tens of millions of unique TCR beta chains, some 11 million of which were shared by at least two donors. A nearest-neighbor algorithm error-corrected the raw reads and collapsed the reads into unique sequences, merging closely related sequences to remove PCR and sequencing errors. V, D and J gene segments were assigned by aligning CDR3 sequences to IMGT reference sequences. Each retained sequence needed at least a six-nucleotide match to both a V gene segment and a J gene segment. Rearrangements were called productive when the CDR3 lacked stop codons and stayed in frame with V and J; all others were non-productive. CDR3 was defined by IMGT convention, running from the second conserved V-encoded cysteine to the conserved J-encoded phenylalanine. In an earlier analysis of more than 550 of the donors, sequences lacking an unambiguous match to a single V gene segment were excluded. In an earlier analysis of 450 to 750 of the donors, a V segment was called functional when productive rearrangements were above 56.7%, and segregating when the standard deviation between donors exceeded 5%. A statistical classification framework was developed to diagnose cytomegalovirus status using the catalog of TCR beta chain sequences. A later analysis assigned V and J genes by comparing TCR nucleotide sequences with IMGT/GENE-DB human TR gene sequences. A later analysis assigned CDR3 sequences and most-parsimonious VDJ recombination scenarios with the TCRdist pipeline. A later analysis defined each TCR beta chain by its CDR3 amino acid sequence plus V-gene family, and excluded reads lacking a unique V-gene family. To address suspected cross-contamination and a sequencing artifact, a later analysis removed around 600 highly shared, low-generation-probability nucleotide sequences. In a later analysis, a clonal expansion index for each public chain was calculated from normalized within-repertoire ranks of inferred template counts. Generation probabilities in a later analysis came from a VDJ recombination model fitted to out-of-frame rearrangements, and those results were checked against IGoR. In a later analysis, hypergeometric tests were used to score TCR-TCR, TCR-HLA and TCR-CMV co-occurrence, with a repertoire-size bias correction applied to TCR pairs. A later analysis estimated false discovery rates by permuting HLA or CMV assignments 20 times. In a later analysis, co-occurring TCRs were grouped with DBSCAN, and TCRdist sequence similarity was added when clustering was performed within HLA-allele-positive subsets. Repertoires with fewer than 30,000 or more than 120,000 public chains, plus five repertoires with anomalous nucleotide sharing, were excluded from co-occurrence clustering. TCRdb mirrors the immuneACCESS table, restricted to in-frame sequences. Some clones are absent from its copies; in checked studies, under half trace to an unresolved V gene, and the reason for the others is unknown. D and trimming were read from the DNA, whereas the V and J calls and clone size are those reported in that table. In this sample the table shows around 140,000 clones, approximately 60% of which occur a single time. 2.4% of the sample rests with the top ten.

On this clone: The antigen it binds to is not known. Within one base of it there is no much larger clone, and no base qualities were kept.

The cohort consisted of some 730 healthy bone marrow donors. All cohort members were sampled while nominally healthy, although unrecorded immune exposures were likely present. The donor was CMV seronegative and was included in the group of around 320 seronegative cohort members. A peripheral blood sample was provided by each donor, and peripheral blood mononuclear cells were used for TCR beta sequencing. Genomic DNA extraction from the blood cell samples was performed with the Qiagen DNeasy Blood Extraction Kit. Overall study outcomes, separate from this receptor: Several of the top co-occurrence clusters appeared to be linked to parvovirus B19, influenza, CMV and Epstein-Barr virus, according to a later analysis. Some IMGT-functional V segments, including TRBV6-2 and TRBV6-3, could not be told apart with the 87-base-pair reads, so those segments were excluded. V-gene and J-gene trimming of TCR beta chains was associated with a missense DCLRE1C variant in a later genetic analysis, and the association was replicated in an independent cohort. A cluster of highly shared sequence variants was judged likely to be a technical artifact of the sequencing pipeline. Correlated functional status among segregating V segments might be attributable to linkage disequilibrium, but an unknown experimental factor could not be ruled out. Only TCR beta chains were sequenced in this cohort, and the absence of alpha or paired-chain data limited detectable features. In a later analysis, HLA-associated TCR beta chains were found to be more clonally expanded and to have lower generation probabilities than equally common non-associated chains. The study gave a list of roughly 150 TCR beta chains associated with cytomegalovirus. In a later analysis, some 18,000 TCR beta sequences were associated with specific HLA alleles at a false discovery rate of 0.05. Immune exposure information for the cohort was limited to CMV serostatus. In a later genetic analysis, fewer N-insertions in productive TCRs were reported among donors in an Asian-associated ancestry cluster than the approximately 710-donor mean. Because counts were too low, roughly 17 rarely observed V segments, including chromosome 9 orphons, were left out of the earlier analysis of 587 of the donors. Because HLA typing was missing for some donors at each locus, association tests included only the typed subset. The classifier was reported to diagnose cytomegalovirus status with high specificity and sensitivity in both the original cohort and the validation cohort. The authors suggested that the approach could potentially be extended to other disease states and immunological phenotypes. Roughly uniform sequencing depth across donors was assumed in presence/absence analyses, although this assumption may not hold. Assigning TCR associations to individual alleles was difficult when HLA alleles, especially DR and DQ, strongly co-occurred. In a later analysis, TCR association rates were found to vary across HLA loci, with the most associated TCRs seen for DRB1 alleles and the fewest for HLA-C alleles. In vitro tests confirmed that a few of the cytomegalovirus-associated TCR beta chains recognize cytomegalovirus antigens. Across donors, most TCR sequences were observed very rarely, whereas some public TCRs were present in many individuals. A further reported finding was that TCR beta sequences accurately predicted the HLA-A and HLA-B alleles for most subjects in the first cohort. In an earlier analysis of a few hundred of the donors, most TCR beta V segments were observed in productive rearrangements about 87% or about 30% of the time, broadly matching IMGT annotations. Most CMV-associated TCR beta chains appeared to be HLA-restricted in a later analysis, and the HLA associations seemed to be driven largely by CMV exposure.

The CDR3 spans 13 residues, from the cysteine through the phenylalanine. The only DNA kept is the CDR3, 39 bases in frame from the first base. Trimming takes 4 bases from V and 9 bases from J, and the germline ends sit 15 bases apart. CDR1 and CDR2 were assigned from the germline V gene as SGHTA and FQGNSA. This clonotype was sampled from a woman aged 40 to 55 in good health and CMV-seronegative. The material sequenced was PBMCs. The chain joins TRBV7-2 to TRBJ1-1; the D gene is not confidently resolved. CDR3 reads: CASSYSGSRKAFF. The DNA reads as follows: TGTGCCAGCAGCTATAGCGGGAGCAGGAAAGCTTTCTTT.